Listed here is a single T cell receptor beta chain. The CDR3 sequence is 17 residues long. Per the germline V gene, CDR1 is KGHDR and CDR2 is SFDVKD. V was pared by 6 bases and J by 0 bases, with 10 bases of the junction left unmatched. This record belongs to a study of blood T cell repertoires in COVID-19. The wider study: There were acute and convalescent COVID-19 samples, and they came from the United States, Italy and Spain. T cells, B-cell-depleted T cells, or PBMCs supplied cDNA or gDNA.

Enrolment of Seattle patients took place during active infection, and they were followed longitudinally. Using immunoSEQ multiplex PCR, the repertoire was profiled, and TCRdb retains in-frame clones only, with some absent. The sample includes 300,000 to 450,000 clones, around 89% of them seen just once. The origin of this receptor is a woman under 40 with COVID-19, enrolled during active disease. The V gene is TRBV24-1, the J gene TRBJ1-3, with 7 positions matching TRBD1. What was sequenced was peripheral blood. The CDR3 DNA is TGTGCCACCAGTTTCACAGGGGAATTGCCCTCTGGAAACACCATATATTTT. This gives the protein CATSFTGELPSGNTIYF.